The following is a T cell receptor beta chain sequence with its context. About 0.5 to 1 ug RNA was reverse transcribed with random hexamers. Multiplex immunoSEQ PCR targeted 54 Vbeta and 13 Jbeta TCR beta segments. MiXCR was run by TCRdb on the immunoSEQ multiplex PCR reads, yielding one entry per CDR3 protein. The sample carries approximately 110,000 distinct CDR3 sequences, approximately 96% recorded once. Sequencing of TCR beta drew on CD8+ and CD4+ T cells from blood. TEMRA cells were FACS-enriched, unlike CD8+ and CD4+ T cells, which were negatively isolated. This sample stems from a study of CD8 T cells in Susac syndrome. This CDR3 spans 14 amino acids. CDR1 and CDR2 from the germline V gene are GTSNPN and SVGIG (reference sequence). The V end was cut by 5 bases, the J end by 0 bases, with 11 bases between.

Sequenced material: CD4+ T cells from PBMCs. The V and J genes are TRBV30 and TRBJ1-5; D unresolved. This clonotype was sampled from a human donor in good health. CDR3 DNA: TGTGCCTGGGGACCGTCGTATAGCAATCAGCCCCAGCATTTT. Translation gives CAWGPSYSNQPQHF. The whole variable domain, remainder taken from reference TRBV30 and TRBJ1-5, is SQTIHQWPATLVQPVGSPLSLECTVEGTSNPNLYWYRQAAGRGLQLLFYSVGIGQISSEVPQNLSASRPQDRQFILSSKKLLLSDSGFYLCAWGPSYSNQPQHFGDGTRLSIL.